This TCR beta chain was found in a study of OX40 agonist ivuxolimab in advanced cancers. This CDR3 is built from 14 residues. From germline, CDR1 is SGHRS and CDR2 YFSETQ. As regards this clone: A read error may account for a junction end that differs from germline.

The data were produced by immunoSEQ multiplex PCR, yet TCRdb's version contains in-frame clones alone and is incomplete. The sample consists of tens of thousands of clones, approximately 80% of them appearing once. The V gene is TRBV5-1, the J gene TRBJ2-2, with D hard to call. The sample consisted of CD4+ or CD8+ T cells sorted from blood, taken in a trial of the OX40 agonist ivuxolimab. The TCR comes from an adult with an advanced solid tumor such as melanoma, head and neck, liver or kidney cancer. The CDR3 sequence is CASSLGGEVGQLFF. Here the CDR3 DNA reads TGCGCCAGCAGCTTGGGCGGAGAGGTCGGGCAGCTGTTTTTT.